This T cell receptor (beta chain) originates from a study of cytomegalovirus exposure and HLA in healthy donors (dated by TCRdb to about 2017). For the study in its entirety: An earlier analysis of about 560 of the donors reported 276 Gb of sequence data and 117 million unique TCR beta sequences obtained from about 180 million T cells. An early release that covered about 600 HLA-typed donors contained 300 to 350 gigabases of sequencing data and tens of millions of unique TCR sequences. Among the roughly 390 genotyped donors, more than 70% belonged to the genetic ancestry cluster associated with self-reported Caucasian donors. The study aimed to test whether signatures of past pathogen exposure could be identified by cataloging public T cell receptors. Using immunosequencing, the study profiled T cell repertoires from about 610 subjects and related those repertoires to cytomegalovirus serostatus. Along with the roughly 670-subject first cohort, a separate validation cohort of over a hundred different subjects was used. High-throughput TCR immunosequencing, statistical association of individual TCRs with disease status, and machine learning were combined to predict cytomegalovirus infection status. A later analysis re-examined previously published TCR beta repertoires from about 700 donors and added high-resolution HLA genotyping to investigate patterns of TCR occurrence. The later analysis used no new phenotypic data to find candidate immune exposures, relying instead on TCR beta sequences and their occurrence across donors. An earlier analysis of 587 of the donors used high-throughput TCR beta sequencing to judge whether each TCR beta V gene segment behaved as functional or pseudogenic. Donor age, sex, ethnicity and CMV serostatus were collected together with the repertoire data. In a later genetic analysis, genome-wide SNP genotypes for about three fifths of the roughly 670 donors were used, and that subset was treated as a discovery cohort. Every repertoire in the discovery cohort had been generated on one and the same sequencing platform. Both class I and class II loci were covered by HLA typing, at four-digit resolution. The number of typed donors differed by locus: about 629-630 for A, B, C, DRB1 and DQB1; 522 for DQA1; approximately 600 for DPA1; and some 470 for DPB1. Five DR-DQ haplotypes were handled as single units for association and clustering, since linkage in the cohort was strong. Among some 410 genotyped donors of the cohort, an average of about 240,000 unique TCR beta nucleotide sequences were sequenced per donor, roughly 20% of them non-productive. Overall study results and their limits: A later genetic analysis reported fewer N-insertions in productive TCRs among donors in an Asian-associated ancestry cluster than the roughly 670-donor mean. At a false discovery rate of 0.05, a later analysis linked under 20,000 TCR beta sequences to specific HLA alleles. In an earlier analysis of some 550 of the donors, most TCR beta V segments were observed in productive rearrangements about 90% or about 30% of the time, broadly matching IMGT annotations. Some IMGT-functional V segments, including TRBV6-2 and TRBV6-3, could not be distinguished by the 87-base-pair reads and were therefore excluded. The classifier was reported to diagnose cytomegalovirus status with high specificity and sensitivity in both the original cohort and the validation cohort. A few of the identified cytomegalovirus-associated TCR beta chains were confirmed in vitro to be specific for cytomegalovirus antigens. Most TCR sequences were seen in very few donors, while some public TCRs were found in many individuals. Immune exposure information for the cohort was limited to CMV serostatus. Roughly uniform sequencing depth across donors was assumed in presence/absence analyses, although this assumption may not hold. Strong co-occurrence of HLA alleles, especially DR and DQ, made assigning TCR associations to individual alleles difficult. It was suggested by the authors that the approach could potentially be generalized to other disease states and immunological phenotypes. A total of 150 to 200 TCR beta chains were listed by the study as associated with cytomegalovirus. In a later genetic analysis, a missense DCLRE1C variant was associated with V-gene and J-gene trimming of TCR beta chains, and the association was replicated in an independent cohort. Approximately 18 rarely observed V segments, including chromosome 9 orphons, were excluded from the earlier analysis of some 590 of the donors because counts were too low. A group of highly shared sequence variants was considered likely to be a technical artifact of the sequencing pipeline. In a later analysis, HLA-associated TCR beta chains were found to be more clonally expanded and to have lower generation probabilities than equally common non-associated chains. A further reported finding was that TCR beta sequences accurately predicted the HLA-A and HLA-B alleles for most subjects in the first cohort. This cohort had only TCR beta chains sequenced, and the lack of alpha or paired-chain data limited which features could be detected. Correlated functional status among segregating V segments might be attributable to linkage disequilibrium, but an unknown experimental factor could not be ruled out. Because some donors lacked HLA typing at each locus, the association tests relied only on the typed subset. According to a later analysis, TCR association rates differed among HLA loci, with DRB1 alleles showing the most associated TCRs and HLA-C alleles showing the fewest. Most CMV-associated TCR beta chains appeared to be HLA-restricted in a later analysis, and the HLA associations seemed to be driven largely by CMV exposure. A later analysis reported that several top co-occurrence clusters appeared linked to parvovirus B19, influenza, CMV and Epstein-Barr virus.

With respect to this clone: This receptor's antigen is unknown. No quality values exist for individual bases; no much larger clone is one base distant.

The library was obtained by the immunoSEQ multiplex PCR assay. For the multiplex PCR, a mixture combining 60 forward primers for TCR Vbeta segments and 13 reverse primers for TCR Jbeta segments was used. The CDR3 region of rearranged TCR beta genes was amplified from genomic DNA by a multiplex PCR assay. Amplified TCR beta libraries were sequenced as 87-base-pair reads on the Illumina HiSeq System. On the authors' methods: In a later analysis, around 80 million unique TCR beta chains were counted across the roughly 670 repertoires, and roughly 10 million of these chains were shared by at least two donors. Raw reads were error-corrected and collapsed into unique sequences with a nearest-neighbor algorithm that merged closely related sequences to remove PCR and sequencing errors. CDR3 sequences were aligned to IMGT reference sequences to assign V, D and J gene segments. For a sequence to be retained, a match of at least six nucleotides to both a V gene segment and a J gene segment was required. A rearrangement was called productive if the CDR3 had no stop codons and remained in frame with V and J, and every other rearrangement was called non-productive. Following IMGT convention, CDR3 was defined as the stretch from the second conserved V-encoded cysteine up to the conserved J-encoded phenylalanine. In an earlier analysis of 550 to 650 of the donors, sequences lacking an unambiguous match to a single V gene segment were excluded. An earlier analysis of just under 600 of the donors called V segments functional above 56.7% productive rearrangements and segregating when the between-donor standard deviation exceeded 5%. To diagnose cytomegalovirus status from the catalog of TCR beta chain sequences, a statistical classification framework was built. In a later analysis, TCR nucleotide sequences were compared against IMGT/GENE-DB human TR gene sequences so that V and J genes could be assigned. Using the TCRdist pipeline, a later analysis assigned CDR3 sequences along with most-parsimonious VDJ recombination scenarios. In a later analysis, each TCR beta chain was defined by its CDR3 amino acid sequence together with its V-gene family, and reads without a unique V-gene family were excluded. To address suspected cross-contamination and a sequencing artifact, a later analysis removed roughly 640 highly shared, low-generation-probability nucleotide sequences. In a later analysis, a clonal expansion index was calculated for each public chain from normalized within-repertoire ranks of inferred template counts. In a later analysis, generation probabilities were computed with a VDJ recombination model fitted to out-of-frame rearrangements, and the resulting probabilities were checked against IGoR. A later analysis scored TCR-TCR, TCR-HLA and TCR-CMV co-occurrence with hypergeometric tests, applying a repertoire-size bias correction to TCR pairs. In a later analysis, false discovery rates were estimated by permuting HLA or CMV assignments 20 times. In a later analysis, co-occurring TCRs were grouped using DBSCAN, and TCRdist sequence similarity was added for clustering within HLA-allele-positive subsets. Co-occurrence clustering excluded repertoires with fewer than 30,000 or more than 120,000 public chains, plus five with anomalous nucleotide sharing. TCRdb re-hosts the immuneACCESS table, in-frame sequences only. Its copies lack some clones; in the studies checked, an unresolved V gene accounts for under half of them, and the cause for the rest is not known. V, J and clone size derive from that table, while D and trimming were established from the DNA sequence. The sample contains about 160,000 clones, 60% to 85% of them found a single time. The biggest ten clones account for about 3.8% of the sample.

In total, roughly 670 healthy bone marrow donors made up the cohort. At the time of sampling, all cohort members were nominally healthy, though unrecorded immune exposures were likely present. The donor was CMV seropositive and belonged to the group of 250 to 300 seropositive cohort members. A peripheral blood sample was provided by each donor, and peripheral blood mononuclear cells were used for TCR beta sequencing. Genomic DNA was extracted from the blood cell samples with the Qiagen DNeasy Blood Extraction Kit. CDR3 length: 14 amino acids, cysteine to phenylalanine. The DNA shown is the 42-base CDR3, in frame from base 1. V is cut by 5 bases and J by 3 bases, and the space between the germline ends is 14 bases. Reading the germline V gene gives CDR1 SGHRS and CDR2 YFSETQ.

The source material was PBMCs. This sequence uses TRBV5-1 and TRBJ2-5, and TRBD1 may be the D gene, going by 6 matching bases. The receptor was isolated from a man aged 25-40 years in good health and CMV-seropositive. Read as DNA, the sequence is TGCGCCAGCAGAGTGAGGCCAGGGGAAGAGACCCAGTACTTC. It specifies CASRVRPGEETQYF.